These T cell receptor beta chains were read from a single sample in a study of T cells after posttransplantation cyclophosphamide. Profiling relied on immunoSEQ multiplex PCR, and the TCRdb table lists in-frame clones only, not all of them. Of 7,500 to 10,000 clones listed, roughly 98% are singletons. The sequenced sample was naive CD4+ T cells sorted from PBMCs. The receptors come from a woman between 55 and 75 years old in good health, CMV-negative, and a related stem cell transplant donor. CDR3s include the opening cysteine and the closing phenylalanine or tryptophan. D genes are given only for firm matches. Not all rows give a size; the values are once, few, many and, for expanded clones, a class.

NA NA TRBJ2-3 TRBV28 CASSTGGTDTQYF TGTGCCAGCAGTACAGGTGGAACAGATACGCAGTATTTT
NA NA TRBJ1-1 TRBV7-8 CASSSGLRGNTEAFF TGTGCCAGCAGCTCGGGACTTAGGGGGAACACTGAAGCTTTCTTT
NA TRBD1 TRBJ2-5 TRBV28 CASSLTGTGKETQYF TGTGCCAGCAGTTTAACCGGGACAGGGAAAGAGACCCAGTACTTC
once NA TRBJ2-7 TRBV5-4 CASSLEAGRYEQYF TGTGCCAGCAGCTTGGAGGCAGGGCGGTACGAGCAGTACTTC
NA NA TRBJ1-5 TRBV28 CASIPQGAGYNQPQHF TGTGCCAGCATCCCCCAAGGTGCAGGCTACAATCAGCCCCAGCATTTT
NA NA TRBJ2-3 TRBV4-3 CASSQDRSQADTQYF TGCGCCAGCAGCCAAGATAGGTCGCAGGCAGATACGCAGTATTTT
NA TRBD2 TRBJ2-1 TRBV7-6 CASSLRSGGASGVFQFF TGTGCCAGCAGCTTAAGAAGCGGGGGGGCCAGCGGGGTGTTTCAGTTCTTC
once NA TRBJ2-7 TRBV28 CASSLPSPYEQYF TGTGCCAGCAGTTTACCTAGCCCCTACGAGCAGTACTTC
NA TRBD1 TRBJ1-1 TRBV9 CASSPREGATVEAFF TGTGCCAGCAGCCCACGTGAGGGGGCGACCGTGGAAGCTTTCTTT
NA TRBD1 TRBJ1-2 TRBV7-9 CASSLGQGGHGYTF TGTGCCAGCAGCTTAGGACAAGGGGGCCATGGCTACACCTTC
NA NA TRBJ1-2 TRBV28 CASSSGDGYGYTF TGTGCCAGCAGTTCAGGGGACGGCTATGGCTACACCTTC
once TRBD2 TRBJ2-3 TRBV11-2 CASSYRTSGVDTDTQYF TGTGCCAGCAGCTACCGGACTAGCGGGGTCGACACAGATACGCAGTATTTT
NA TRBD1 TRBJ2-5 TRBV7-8 CASSRSPGQGQETQYF TGTGCCAGCAGCCGCAGCCCTGGACAGGGACAAGAGACCCAGTACTTC
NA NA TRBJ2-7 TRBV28 CASSSGPSPPYEQYF TGTGCCAGCAGTTCCGGTCCATCCCCGCCCTACGAGCAGTACTTC
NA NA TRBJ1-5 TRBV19 CASTVGGGPQHF TGTGCCAGTACCGTCGGGGGTGGGCCCCAGCATTTT
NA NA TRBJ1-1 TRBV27 CASSRHQGTEAFF TGTGCCAGCAGTCGGCACCAGGGAACTGAAGCTTTCTTT
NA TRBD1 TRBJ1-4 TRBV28 CASSLKHGTGEKLFF TGTGCCAGCAGTTTAAAACACGGGACAGGAGAAAAACTGTTTTTT
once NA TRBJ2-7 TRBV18 CASSPPGTLLLEQYF TGTGCCAGCTCACCACCGGGGACACTTCTTTTGGAGCAGTACTTC
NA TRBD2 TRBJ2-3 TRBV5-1 CASSSFQRETTDTQYF TGCGCCAGCAGCTCCTTCCAGCGGGAAACCACAGATACGCAGTATTTT
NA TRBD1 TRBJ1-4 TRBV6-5 CASSYEGTGYEKLFF TGTGCCAGCAGTTACGAAGGGACAGGGTATGAAAAACTGTTTTTT
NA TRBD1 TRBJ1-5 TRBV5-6 CASSAGTGFTQPQHF TGTGCCAGCAGCGCCGGGACAGGGTTTACGCAGCCCCAGCATTTT
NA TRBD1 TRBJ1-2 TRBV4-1 CASSQEDRTYYGYTF TGCGCCAGCAGCCAAGAGGACAGGACATACTATGGCTACACCTTC
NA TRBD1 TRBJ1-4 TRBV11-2 CASSLRGGQENEKLFF TGTGCCAGCAGCTTAAGAGGGGGACAGGAAAATGAAAAACTGTTTTTT
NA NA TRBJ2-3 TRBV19 CASSYRSGDTQYF TGTGCCAGTAGTTATCGGTCAGGCGATACGCAGTATTTT
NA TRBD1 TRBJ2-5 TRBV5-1 CASSRLGDSTFQETQYF TGCGCCAGCAGCCGGTTGGGGGACAGCACTTTCCAAGAGACCCAGTACTTC
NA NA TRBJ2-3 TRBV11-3 CASSSARRGGTQYF TGTGCCAGCAGCTCGGCCCGCAGGGGTGGTACGCAGTATTTT
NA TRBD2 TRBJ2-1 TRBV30 CAWSASGRGEQFF TGTGCCTGGAGTGCCAGCGGGAGAGGTGAGCAGTTCTTC
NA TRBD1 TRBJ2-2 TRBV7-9 CASSLTGAAGELFF TGTGCCAGCAGCTTGACAGGGGCGGCCGGGGAGCTGTTTTTT
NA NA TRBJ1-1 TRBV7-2 CASSDGGGDTEAFF TGTGCCAGCAGCGATGGGGGGGGAGACACTGAAGCTTTCTTT
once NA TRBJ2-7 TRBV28 CASSPRSGLVSYEQYF TGTGCCAGCAGTCCCCGGTCGGGACTCGTCTCCTACGAGCAGTACTTC
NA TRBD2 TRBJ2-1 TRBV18 CASSIRLAGLEQFF TGTGCCAGCTCCATACGACTAGCGGGGCTGGAGCAGTTCTTC
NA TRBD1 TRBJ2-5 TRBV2 CASSVSTGGGETQYF TGTGCCAGCAGTGTTTCGACAGGGGGCGGGGAGACCCAGTACTTC
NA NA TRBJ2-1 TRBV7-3 CASSLTAGFYNEQFF TGTGCCAGCAGCTTAACGGCGGGTTTCTACAATGAGCAGTTCTTC
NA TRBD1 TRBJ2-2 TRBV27 CASSFTGTGVFGELFF TGTGCCAGCAGTTTCACAGGGACAGGGGTTTTCGGGGAGCTGTTTTTT
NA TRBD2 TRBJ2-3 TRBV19 CASSSRGRGSTDTQYF TGTGCCAGTAGTTCTCGCGGGAGGGGAAGCACAGATACGCAGTATTTT
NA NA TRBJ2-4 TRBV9 CASSPAPRGLNIQYF TGTGCCAGCAGCCCCGCCCCAAGGGGCTTAAACATTCAGTACTTC
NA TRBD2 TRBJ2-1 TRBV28 CASSLPRGVNEQFF TGTGCCAGCAGTCTCCCCCGGGGGGTCAATGAGCAGTTCTTC
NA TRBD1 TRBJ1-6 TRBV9 CASSPRQGYNSPLHF TGTGCCAGCAGCCCCAGACAGGGCTATAATTCCCCCCTCCACTTT
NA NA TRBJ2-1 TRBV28 CASSLPTPNEQFF TGTGCCAGCAGCTTACCGACTCCCAATGAGCAGTTCTTC
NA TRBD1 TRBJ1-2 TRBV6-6 CASSYPDTGVNGYTF TGTGCCAGCAGTTACCCAGACACAGGGGTTAATGGCTACACCTTC
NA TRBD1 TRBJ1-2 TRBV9 CASSPGDRGSNYGYTF TGTGCCAGCAGCCCCGGGGACAGGGGGTCAAACTATGGCTACACCTTC
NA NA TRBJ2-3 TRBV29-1 CSVDAGSTDTQYF TGCAGCGTTGATGCGGGCTCCACAGATACGCAGTATTTT
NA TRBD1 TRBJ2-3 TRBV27 CASSYSRGSTDTQYF TGTGCCAGCAGTTACTCCAGGGGGAGCACAGATACGCAGTATTTT
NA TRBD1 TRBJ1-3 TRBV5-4 CASSKGQGRSGNTIYF TGTGCCAGCAGCAAGGGACAGGGTAGGTCTGGAAACACCATATATTTT
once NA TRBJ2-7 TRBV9 CASSVEPQAPYEQYF TGTGCCAGCAGCGTAGAACCACAGGCGCCCTACGAGCAGTACTTC
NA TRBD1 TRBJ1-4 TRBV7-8 CASSFESRGHLTNEKLFF TGTGCCAGCAGCTTCGAATCCAGGGGGCATCTGACTAATGAAAAACTGTTTTTT
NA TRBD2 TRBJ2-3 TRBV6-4 CASRREGSTDTQYF TGTGCCAGCAGAAGGGAGGGGAGCACAGATACGCAGTATTTT
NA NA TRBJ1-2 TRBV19 CASSPRVPQNYGYTF TGTGCCAGTAGTCCTCGGGTGCCCCAGAACTATGGCTACACCTTC